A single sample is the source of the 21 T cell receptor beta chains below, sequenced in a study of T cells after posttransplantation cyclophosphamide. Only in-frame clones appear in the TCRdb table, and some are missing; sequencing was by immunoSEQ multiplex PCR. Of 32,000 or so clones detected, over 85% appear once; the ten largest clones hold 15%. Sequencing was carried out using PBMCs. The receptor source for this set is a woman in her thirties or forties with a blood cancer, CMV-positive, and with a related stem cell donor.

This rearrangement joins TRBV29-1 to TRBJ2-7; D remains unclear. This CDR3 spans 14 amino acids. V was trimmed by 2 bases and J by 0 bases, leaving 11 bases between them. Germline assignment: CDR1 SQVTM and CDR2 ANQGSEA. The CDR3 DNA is TGCAGCGTTGAACGGTTGGGCCTCTCCTACGAGCAGTACTTC. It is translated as CSVERLGLSYEQYF.

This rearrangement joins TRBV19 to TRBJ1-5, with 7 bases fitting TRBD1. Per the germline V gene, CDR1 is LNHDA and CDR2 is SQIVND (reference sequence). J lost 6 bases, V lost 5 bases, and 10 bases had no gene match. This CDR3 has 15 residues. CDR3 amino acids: CASSSTGVVSQPQHF. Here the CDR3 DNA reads TGTGCCAGTAGTTCTACAGGGGTGGTAAGTCAGCCCCAGCATTTT.

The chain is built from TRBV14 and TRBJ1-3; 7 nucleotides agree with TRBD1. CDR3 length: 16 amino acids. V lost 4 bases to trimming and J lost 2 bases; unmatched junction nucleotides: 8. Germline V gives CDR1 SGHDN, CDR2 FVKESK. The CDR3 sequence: CASSRRNQGAGNTIYF. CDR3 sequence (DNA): TGTGCCAGCAGCCGACGAAACCAGGGGGCTGGAAACACCATATATTTT.

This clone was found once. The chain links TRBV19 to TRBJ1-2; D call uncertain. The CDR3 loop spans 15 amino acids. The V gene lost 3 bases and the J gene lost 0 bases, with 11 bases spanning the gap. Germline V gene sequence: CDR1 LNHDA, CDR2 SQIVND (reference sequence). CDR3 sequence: CASSMRHSANYGYTF. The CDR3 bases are TGTGCCAGTAGTATGAGACACTCCGCTAACTATGGCTACACCTTC.

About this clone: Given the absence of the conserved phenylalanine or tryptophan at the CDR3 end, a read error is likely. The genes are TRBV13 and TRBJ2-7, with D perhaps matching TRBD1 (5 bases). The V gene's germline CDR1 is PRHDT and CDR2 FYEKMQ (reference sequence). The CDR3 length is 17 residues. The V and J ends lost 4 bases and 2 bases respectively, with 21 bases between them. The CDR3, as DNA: TGTGCCAGCAGCTCCCTGCGACAGTCCCCTACACCCTACGAGCAGTACCTC. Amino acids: CASSSLRQSPTPYEQYL.

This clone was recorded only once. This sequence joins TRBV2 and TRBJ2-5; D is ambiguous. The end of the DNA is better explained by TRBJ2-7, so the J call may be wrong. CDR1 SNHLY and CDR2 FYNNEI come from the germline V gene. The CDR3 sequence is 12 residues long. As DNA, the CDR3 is TGTGCCAGCAGTGAAGGAGGTAACGAGCAGTACTTC. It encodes CASSEGGNEQYF.

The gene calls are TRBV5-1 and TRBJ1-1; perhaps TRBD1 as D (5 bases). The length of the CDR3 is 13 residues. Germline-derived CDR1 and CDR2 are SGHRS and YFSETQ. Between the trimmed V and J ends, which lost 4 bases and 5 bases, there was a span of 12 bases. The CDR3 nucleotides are TGCGCCAGCAGCCCATGGGGGGAGACTGAAGCTTTCTTT. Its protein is CASSPWGETEAFF.

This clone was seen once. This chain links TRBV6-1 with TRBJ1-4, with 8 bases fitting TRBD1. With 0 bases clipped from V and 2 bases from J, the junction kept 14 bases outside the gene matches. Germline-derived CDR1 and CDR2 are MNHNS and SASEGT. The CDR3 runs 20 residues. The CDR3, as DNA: TGTGCCAGCAGTGAAGCGCGACTGGGGTCAGGGGGCATTACTAATGAAAAACTGTTTTTT. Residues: CASSEARLGSGGITNEKLFF.

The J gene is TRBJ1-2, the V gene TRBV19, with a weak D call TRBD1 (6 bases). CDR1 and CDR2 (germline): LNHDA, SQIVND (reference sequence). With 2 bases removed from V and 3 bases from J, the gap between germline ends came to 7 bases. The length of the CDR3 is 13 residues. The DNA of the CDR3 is TGTGCCAGTAGTATAAACAGGGACTATGGCTACACCTTC. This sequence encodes CASSINRDYGYTF.

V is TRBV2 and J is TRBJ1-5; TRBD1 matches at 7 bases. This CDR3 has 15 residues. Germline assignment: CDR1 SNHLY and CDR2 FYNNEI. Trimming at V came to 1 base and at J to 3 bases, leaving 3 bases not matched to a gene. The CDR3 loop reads CASSEGGQPNQPQHF. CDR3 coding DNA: TGTGCCAGCAGTGAAGGGGGACAGCCCAATCAGCCCCAGCATTTT.

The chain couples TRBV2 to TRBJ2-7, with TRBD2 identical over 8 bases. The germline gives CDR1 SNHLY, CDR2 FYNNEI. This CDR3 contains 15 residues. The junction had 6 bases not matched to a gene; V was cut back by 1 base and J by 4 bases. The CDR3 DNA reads TGTGCCAGCAGTGAAGAAAGTAGCGGGGAATACGAGCAGTACTTC. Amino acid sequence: CASSEESSGEYEQYF.

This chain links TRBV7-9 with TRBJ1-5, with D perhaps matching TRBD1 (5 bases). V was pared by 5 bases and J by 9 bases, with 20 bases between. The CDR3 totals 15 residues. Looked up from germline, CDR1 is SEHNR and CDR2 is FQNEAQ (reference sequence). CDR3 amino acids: CASSHTGFVGGPQHF. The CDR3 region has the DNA TGTGCCAGCAGCCACACAGGTTTCGTCGGGGGGCCCCAGCATTTT.

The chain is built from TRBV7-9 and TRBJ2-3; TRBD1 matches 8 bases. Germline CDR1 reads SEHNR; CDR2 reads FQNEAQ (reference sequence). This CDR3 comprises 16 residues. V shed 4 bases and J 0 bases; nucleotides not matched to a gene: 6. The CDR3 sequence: CASSSTGEPSTDTQYF. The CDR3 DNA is TGTGCCAGCAGCTCGACAGGGGAGCCGAGCACAGATACGCAGTATTTT.

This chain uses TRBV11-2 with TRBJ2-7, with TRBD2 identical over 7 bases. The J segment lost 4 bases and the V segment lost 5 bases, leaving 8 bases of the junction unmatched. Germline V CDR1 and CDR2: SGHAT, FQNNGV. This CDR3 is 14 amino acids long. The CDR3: CASSHASGRYEQYF. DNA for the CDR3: TGTGCCAGCAGCCATGCTAGCGGCCGTTACGAGCAGTACTTC.

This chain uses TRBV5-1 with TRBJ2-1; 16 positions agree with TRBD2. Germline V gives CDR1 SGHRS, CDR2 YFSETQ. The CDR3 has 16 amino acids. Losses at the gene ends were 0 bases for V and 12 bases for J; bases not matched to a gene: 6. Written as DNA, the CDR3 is TGCGCCAGCAGCTTGGAACCGGGACTAGCGGGGGGGGCGCAGTTCTTC. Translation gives CASSLEPGLAGGAQFF.

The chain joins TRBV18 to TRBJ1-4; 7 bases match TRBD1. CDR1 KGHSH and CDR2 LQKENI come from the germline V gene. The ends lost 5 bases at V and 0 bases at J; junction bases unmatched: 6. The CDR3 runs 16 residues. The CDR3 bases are TGTGCCAGCTCATCCAAAACAGGGGCAACTAATGAAAAACTGTTTTTT. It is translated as CASSSKTGATNEKLFF.

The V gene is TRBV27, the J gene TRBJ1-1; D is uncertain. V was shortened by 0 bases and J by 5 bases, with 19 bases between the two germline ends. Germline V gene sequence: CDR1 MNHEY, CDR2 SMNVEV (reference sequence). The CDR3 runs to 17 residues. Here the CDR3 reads CASSLSADAAGGTEAFF. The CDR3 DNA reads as TGTGCCAGCAGTTTATCCGCTGATGCGGCAGGAGGTACTGAAGCTTTCTTT.

The CDR3: CASRLYGNYGYTF. In DNA form, the CDR3 reads TGTGCCAGTAGGCTTTACGGGAACTATGGCTACACCTTC. The J gene is TRBJ1-2, the V gene TRBV19, with unresolved D. Deletions cut 6 bases from V and 2 bases from J, with 10 bases between. CDR1 is LNHDA and CDR2 is SQIVND in the germline V gene (reference sequence). The length of the CDR3 is 13 residues.

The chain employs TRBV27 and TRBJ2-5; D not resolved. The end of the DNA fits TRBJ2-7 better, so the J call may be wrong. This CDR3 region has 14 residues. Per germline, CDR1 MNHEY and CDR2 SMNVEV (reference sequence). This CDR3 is CASSSPSYSYEQYF. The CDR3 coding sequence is TGTGCCAGCAGTTCCCCGAGTTACTCCTACGAGCAGTACTTC.

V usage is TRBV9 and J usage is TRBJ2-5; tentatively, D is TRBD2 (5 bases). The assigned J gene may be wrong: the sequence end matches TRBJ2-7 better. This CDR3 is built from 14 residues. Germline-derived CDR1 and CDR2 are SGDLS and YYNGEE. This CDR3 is CASSPSGSYYEQYF. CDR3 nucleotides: TGTGCCAGCAGCCCGAGCGGCAGCTACTACGAGCAGTACTTC.

The CDR3 loop is CASARQGENTEAFF. The CDR3 region has the DNA TGCGCCAGCGCTCGCCAGGGGGAGAACACTGAAGCTTTCTTT. The genes are TRBV5-1 and TRBJ1-1; 7 bases agree with TRBD1. Unmatched junction bases numbered 7, after V lost 7 bases and J lost 1 base. The CDR3 sequence is 14 residues long. Germline values: CDR1 SGHRS, CDR2 YFSETQ. The whole variable domain, filled in from reference TRBV5-1 and TRBJ1-1, reads KAGVTQTPRYLIKTRGQQVTLSCSPISGHRSVSWYQQTPGQGLQFLFEYFSETQRNKGNFPGRFSGRQFSNSRSEMNVSTLELGDSALYLCASARQGENTEAFFGQGTRLTVV.